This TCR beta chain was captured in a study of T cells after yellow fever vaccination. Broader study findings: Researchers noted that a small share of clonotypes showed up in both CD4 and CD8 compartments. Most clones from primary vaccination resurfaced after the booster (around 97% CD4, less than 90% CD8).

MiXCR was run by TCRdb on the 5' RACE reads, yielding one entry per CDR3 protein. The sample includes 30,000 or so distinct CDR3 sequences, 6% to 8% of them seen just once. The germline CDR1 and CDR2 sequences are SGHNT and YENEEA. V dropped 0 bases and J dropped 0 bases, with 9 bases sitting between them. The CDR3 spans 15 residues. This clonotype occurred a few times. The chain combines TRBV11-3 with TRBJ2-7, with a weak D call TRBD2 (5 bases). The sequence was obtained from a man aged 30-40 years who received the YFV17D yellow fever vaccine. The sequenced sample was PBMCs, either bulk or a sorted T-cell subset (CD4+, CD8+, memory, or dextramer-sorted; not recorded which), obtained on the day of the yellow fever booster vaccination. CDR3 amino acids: CASSLDGRASYEQYF. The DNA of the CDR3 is TGTGCCAGCAGCTTAGATGGGCGGGCCTCCTACGAGCAGTACTTC.